Listed here is a single T cell receptor beta chain. Its specificity is unknown. This entry is derived from a study of T cells in Graves' hyperthyroidism and ophthalmopathy. No ophthalmopathy progression within 18 months constituted stable Graves' hyperthyroidism. Exclusion followed for patients with uncontrolled infection, other autoimmune disease, pregnancy or lactation. This CDR3 has 15 amino acids. V was shortened by 0 bases and J by 2 bases, with 9 bases between the two germline ends. The germline V gene encodes CDR1 SGHVS and CDR2 FNYEAQ. Template material for amplifying TCR beta CDR3 regions consisted of RNA transcripts. HTBI primers were the set used in a first-round RT-PCR of the TCR CDR3. TCRdb re-derived calls from the multiplex PCR reads in MiXCR, one entry per CDR3 protein. This repertoire shows over 300,000 distinct CDR3 sequences, about 15% found once; its top ten account for about 10%.

Broader study findings: Most expanded thyroid clonotypes above 0.001 also appeared in blood.

The specimen sequenced was blood. The rearrangement joins TRBV7-6 to TRBJ2-3, with D unresolved. The origin of this receptor is a woman aged 55-70 years with Graves' hyperthyroidism. CDR3 protein: CASSLAGSNTDTQYF. The CDR3 DNA reads TGTGCCAGCAGCTTAGCGGGCAGTAACACAGATACGCAGTATTTT.